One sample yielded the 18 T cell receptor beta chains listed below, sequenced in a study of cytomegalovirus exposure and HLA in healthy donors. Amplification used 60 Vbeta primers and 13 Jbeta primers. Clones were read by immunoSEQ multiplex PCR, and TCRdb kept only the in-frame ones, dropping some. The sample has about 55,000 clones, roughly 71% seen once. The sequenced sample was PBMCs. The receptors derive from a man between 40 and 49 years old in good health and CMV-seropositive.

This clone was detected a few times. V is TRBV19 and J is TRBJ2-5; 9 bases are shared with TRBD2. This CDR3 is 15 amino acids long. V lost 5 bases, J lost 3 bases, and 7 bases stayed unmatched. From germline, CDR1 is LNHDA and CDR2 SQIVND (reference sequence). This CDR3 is CASSRLGGGEETQYF. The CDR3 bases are TGTGCCAGTAGTCGTCTCGGCGGGGGGGAAGAGACCCAGTACTTC.

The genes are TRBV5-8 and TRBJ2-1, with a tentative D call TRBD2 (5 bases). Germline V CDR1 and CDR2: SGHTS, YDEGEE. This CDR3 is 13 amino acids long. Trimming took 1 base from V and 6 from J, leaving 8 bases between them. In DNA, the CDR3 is TGTGCCAGCAGCTTGACGGGGATCAATGAGCAGTTCTTC. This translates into CASSLTGINEQFF.

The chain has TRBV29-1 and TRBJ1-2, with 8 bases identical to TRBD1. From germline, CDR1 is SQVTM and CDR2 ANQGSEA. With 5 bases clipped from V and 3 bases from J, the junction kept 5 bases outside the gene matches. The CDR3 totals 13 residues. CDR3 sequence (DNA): TGCAGCGTTTCGCAGGGGGCCGACTATGGCTACACCTTC. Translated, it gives CSVSQGADYGYTF.

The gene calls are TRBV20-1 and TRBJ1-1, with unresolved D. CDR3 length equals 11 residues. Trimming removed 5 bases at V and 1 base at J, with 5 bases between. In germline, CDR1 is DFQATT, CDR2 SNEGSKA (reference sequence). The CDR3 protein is CSASGNTEAFF. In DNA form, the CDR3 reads TGCAGTGCTTCCGGGAACACTGAAGCTTTCTTT.

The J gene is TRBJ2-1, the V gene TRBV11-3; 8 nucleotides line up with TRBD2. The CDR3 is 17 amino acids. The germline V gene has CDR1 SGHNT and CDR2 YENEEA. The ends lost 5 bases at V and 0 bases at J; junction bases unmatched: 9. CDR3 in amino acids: CASSPPRAGVSYNEQFF. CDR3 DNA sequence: TGTGCCAGCAGCCCACCAAGAGCGGGGGTCTCCTACAATGAGCAGTTCTTC.

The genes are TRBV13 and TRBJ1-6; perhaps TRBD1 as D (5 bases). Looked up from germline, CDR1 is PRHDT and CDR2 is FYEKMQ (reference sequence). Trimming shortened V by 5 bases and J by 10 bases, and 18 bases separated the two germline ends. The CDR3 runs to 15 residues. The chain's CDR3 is CASSKERQGGSPLHF. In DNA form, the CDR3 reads TGTGCCAGCAGCAAGGAACGGCAGGGAGGATCACCCCTCCACTTT.

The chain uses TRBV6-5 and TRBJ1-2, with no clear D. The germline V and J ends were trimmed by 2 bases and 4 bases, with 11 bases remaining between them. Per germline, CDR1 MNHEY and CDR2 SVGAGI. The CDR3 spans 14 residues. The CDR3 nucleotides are TGTGCCAGCAGTTACGGGAGGCTAGGCTATGGCTACACCTTC. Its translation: CASSYGRLGYGYTF.

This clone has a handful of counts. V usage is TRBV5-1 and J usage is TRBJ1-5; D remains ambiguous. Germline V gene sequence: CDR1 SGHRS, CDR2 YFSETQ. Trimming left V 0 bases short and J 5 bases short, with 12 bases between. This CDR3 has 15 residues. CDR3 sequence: CASSLDGIFYQPQHF. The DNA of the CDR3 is TGCGCCAGCAGCTTGGACGGGATCTTTTATCAGCCCCAGCATTTT.

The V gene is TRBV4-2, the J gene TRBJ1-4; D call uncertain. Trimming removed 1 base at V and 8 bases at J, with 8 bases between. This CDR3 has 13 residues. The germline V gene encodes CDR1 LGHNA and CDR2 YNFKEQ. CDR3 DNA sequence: TGTGCCAGCAGCCAAGGGGAGAGAGAAAAACTGTTTTTT. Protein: CASSQGEREKLFF.

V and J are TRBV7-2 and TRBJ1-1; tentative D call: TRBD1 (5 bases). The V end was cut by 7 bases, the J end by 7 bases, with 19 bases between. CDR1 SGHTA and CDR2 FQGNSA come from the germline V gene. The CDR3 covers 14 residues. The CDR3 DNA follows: TGTGCCAGCACCAGGATTCAGGGATTGGGTGAAGCTTTCTTT. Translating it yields CASTRIQGLGEAFF.

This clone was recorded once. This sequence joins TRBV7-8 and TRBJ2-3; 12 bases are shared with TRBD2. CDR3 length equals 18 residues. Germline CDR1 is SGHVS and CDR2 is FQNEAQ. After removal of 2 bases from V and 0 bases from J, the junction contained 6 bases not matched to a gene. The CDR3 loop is CASSLQLTSGGSTDTQYF. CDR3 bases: TGTGCCAGCAGCTTACAACTGACTAGCGGGGGTAGCACAGATACGCAGTATTTT.

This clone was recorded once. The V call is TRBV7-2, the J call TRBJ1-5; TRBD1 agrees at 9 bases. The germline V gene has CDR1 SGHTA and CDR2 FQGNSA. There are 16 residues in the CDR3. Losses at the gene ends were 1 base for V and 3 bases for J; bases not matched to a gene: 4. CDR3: CASSLVGTGNNQPQHF. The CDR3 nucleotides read TGTGCCAGCAGCTTAGTTGGGACAGGGAACAATCAGCCCCAGCATTTT.

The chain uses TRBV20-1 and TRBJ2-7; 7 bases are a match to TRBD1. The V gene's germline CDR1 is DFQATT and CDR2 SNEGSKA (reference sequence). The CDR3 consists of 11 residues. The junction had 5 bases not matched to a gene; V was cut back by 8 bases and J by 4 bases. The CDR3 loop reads CSWGQKYEQYF. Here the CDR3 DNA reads TGCAGTTGGGGACAGAAGTACGAGCAGTACTTC.

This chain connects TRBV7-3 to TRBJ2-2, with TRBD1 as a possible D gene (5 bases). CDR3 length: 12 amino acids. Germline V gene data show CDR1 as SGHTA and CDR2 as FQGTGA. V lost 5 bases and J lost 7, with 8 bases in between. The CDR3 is CASSAGIGELFF. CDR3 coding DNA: TGTGCCAGCAGCGCAGGGATCGGGGAGCTGTTTTTT. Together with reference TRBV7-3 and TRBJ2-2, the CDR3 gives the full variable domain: GAGVSQTPSNKVTEKGKYVELRCDPISGHTALYWYRQSLGQGPEFLIYFQGTGAADDSGLPNDRFFAVRPEGSVSTLKIQRTERGDSAVYLCASSAGIGELFFGEGSRLTVL.

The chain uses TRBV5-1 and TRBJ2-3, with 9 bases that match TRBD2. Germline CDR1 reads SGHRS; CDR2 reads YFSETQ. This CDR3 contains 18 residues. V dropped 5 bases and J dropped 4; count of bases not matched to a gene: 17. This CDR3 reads CASSKVSRAGGPSDTQYF. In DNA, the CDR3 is TGCGCCAGCAGTAAGGTATCTCGGGCGGGGGGGCCTTCAGATACGCAGTATTTT.

The CDR3 loop reads CASSQELGTGEGYQPQHF. Written as DNA, the CDR3 is TGCGCCAGCAGCCAAGAATTGGGGACAGGGGAAGGGTATCAGCCCCAGCATTTT. The chain carries TRBV4-3 and TRBJ1-5; TRBD1 agrees at 10 bases. Germline V gene data show CDR1 as LGHNA and CDR2 as YSLEER. CDR3 length equals 18 residues. V trimming: 0 bases; J trimming: 5 bases; junction bases outside the gene matches: 10.

CDR3 residues: CASSQALGGSGGATDTQYF. CDR3 DNA sequence: TGCGCCAGCAGCCAGGCGCTTGGGGGTAGCGGGGGGGCAACAGATACGCAGTATTTT. The chain uses TRBV4-3 and TRBJ2-3; the match to TRBD2 covers 11 bases. CDR3 length: 19 amino acids. The V segment lost 3 bases and the J segment 3 bases; nucleotides outside the gene matches: 14. Germline lookup yields CDR1 LGHNA and CDR2 YSLEER.

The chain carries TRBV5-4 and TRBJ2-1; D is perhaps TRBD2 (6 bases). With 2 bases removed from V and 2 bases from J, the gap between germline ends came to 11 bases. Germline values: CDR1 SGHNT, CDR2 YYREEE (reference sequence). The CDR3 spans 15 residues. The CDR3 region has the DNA TGTGCCAGCAGCTTCCGGGACTCCGCCTACAATGAGCAGTTCTTC. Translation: CASSFRDSAYNEQFF.